This T cell receptor beta chain was sequenced during a study of a mutant IDH1 vaccine in newly diagnosed glioma. Study as a whole: Commencement of vaccination occurred 4-6 weeks following radiotherapy alone, or concurrently with temozolomide cycles. Treated patients, 62.5% male and roughly 38% female, averaged roughly 43 years of age.

Indicated time point: week 11, during vaccination. A 20-mer mutant IDH1 peptide at 300 ug was injected subcutaneously with topical imiquimod. This table comes from immunoSEQ multiplex PCR, and its TCRdb copy is limited to in-frame clones, with some not included. The sample lists roughly 60,000 clones; under 90% were seen once. The CDR3 extends over 12 amino acids. Germline CDR1 reads GTSNPN; CDR2 reads SVGIG (reference sequence). Trimming stripped 0 bases from V and 3 bases from J, with 6 bases between. Regarding this clone: Its antigen is still unknown.

The material sequenced was PBMCs, taken from a glioma patient whose treatment included an IDH1 peptide vaccine. This receptor was taken from a man aged 25-40 years with glioma. This chain links TRBV30 with TRBJ2-7; D is perhaps TRBD1 or TRBD2 (5 bases each). This CDR3 is CAWSVGDYEQYF. Written as DNA, the CDR3 is TGTGCCTGGAGTGTGGGGGACTACGAGCAGTACTTC.